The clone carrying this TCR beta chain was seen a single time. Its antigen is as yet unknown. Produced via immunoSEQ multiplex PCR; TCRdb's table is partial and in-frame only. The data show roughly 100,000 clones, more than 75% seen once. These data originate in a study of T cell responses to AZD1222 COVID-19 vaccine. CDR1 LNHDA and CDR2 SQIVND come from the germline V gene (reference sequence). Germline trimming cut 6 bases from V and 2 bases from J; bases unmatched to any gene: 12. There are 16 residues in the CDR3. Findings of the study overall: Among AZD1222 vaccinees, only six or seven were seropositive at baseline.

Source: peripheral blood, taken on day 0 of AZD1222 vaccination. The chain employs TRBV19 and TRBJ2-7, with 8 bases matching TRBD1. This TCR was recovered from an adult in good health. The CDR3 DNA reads TGTGCCAGTAGCGAAACAGGGACAGGCGCCGCCTACGAGCAGTACTTC. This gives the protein CASSETGTGAAYEQYF.